Presented here are 9 T cell receptor beta chains from one specimen sequenced in a study of blood T cell repertoires in COVID-19. This table comes from immunoSEQ multiplex PCR, and its TCRdb copy is limited to in-frame clones, with some not included. Among more than 200,000 clones listed, more than 75% were seen once. Sequenced: PBMCs or T cells enriched from blood (not recorded which). Receptors originate from a woman between 50 and 59 years old who had recovered from COVID-19.

The chain couples TRBV9 to TRBJ2-7, with D possibly being TRBD1 (6 bases). Germline loops: CDR1 SGDLS, CDR2 YYNGEE. This CDR3 spans 15 amino acids. V was trimmed by 4 bases and J by 5 bases, leaving 19 bases between them. This CDR3 reads CASSPGQLLANEQYF. The DNA of the CDR3 is TGTGCCAGCAGCCCCGGACAGCTCCTCGCGAACGAGCAGTACTTC. Full variable domain (missing parts from reference TRBV9 and TRBJ2-7): DSGVTQTPKHLITATGQRVTLRCSPRSGDLSVYWYQQSLDQGLQFLIQYYNGEERAKGNILERFSAQQFPDLHSELNLSSLELGDSALYFCASSPGQLLANEQYFGPGTRLTVT.

This clone appeared a single time. This rearrangement joins TRBV5-8 to TRBJ1-2; D may be TRBD1 (5 bases). The CDR3 loop spans 15 amino acids. The germline gives CDR1 SGHTS, CDR2 YDEGEE. Trimming removed 3 bases from V and 7 bases from J, with 19 bases in between. The CDR3 spells CASSSTRRGQGGYTF. The CDR3 DNA reads as TGTGCCAGCAGCTCCACCCGGAGGGGTCAGGGTGGCTACACCTTC.

The chain employs TRBV11-2 and TRBJ2-5; D is unclear. This CDR3 is 13 amino acids long. Germline V gene data show CDR1 as SGHAT and CDR2 as FQNNGV. Trimming cost V 2 bases and J 5 bases, with 9 bases left between them. CDR3 DNA: TGTGCCAGCAGCTTAAACAGACGCGAGACCCAGTACTTC. Residues: CASSLNRRETQYF.

The CDR3 is CAIRGGGPNNEQFF. The CDR3, as DNA: TGTGCCATCAGAGGGGGGGGGCCCAACAATGAGCAGTTCTTC. The chain uses TRBV10-3 and TRBJ2-1, with D possibly TRBD2 on 7 matching bases. Germline-derived CDR1 and CDR2 are ENHRY and SYGVKD. Trimming pared 6 bases from V and 5 bases from J, leaving 14 bases between. The length of the CDR3 is 14 residues.

The chain joins TRBV30 to TRBJ1-2; TRBD1 aligns across 11 bases. CDR1 and CDR2 (germline): GTSNPN, SVGIG (reference sequence). V shed 3 bases, J shed 2 bases, and the junction held 2 bases outside the gene matches. The CDR3 length is 14 residues. The chain's CDR3 is CAWRRDRGNYGYTF. CDR3 in DNA: TGTGCCTGGAGGAGGGACAGGGGGAACTATGGCTACACCTTC.

The chain joins TRBV7-9 to TRBJ2-7; 7 nucleotides match TRBD1. The CDR3 is 16 amino acids. Per germline, CDR1 SEHNR and CDR2 FQNEAQ (reference sequence). The trim removed 5 bases at V and 7 bases at J, leaving 17 bases unmatched. For the CDR3, the DNA is TGTGCCAGCAGCGAAGTCATAAGGACAGGACATGGAGAGCAGTACTTC. Protein: CASSEVIRTGHGEQYF.

V gene TRBV5-1 combines with J gene TRBJ2-7; 7 bases are a match to TRBD2. Germline-derived CDR1 and CDR2 are SGHRS and YFSETQ. Germline trimming cut 5 bases from V and 0 bases from J; bases unmatched to any gene: 5. The CDR3 covers 14 residues. CDR3 amino acids: CASRLLADSYEQYF. In DNA form, the CDR3 reads TGCGCCAGCAGACTCCTAGCGGACTCCTACGAGCAGTACTTC. Variable domain in full (rest from reference TRBV5-1 and TRBJ2-7): KAGVTQTPRYLIKTRGQQVTLSCSPISGHRSVSWYQQTPGQGLQFLFEYFSETQRNKGNFPGRFSGRQFSNSRSEMNVSTLELGDSALYLCASRLLADSYEQYFGPGTRLTVT.

This chain connects TRBV2 to TRBJ2-1, with 13 nucleotides matching TRBD2. Germline CDR1 SNHLY, CDR2 FYNNEI. The CDR3 runs to 14 residues. The ends lost 8 bases at V and 5 bases at J; junction bases unmatched: 3. In nucleotides, the CDR3 is TGTGCCAGCCACGGGACTAGCGGGAACAATGAGCAGTTCTTC. This translates into CASHGTSGNNEQFF.

The chain couples TRBV10-3 to TRBJ2-3, with 8 bases that match TRBD2. The CDR3 consists of 13 residues. V dropped 10 bases and J dropped 3; count of bases not matched to a gene: 6. CDR1 is ENHRY, CDR2 SYGVKD, per germline. CDR3 coding DNA: TGTGCCACCCAAGGGACTAGTACAGATACGCAGTATTTT. Protein sequence: CATQGTSTDTQYF.